These T cell receptor beta chains were read from a single sample in a study of shared clonotypes between healthy human individuals. Using immunoSEQ multiplex PCR, the repertoire was profiled, and TCRdb retains in-frame clones only, with some absent. This sample yields 550,000 to 850,000 clones, of which 72% are seen a single time; about 1.7% belongs to the top ten. The sequenced sample consisted of memory CD4+ T cells sorted from blood. These receptors originate from a woman under 40 in good health. Both conserved end residues are part of each CDR3. The D gene is left open where the match is weak. A clone size is listed for some rows: how often the clone was seen (once, few, many), or a class if it is expanded.

j_call: TRBJ2-7
clone_size: -
v_call: TRBV27
d_call: TRBD1
cdr3_nt: TGTGCCAGCAGTTCGCAGGGGGCGCTCCCCTACGAGCAGTACTTC
cdr3_aa: CASSSQGALPYEQYF

j_call: TRBJ2-7
clone_size: -
v_call: TRBV27
d_call: TRBD2
cdr3_nt: TGTGCCAGCAGTTTATTGGTTGCGAGCGGGAGCCGGCACGAGCAGTACTTC
cdr3_aa: CASSLLVASGSRHEQYF

j_call: TRBJ1-1
clone_size: -
v_call: TRBV11-3
d_call: -
cdr3_nt: TGTGCCAGCAGCTTTTTTGGCACTGAAGCTTTCTTT
cdr3_aa: CASSFFGTEAFF

j_call: TRBJ1-1
clone_size: -
v_call: TRBV2
d_call: -
cdr3_nt: TGTGCCAGCAGGTGGACAGACGAAGCTTTCTTT
cdr3_aa: CASRWTDEAFF

j_call: TRBJ2-2
clone_size: few
v_call: TRBV30
d_call: -
cdr3_nt: TGTGCCTGGAAGTCGGCGTGGACCGGGGAGCTGTTTTTT
cdr3_aa: CAWKSAWTGELFF

j_call: TRBJ2-3
clone_size: -
v_call: TRBV19
d_call: -
cdr3_nt: TGTGCCAGTAGTATGACAGATACAGATACGCAGTATTTT
cdr3_aa: CASSMTDTDTQYF

j_call: TRBJ1-1
clone_size: few
v_call: TRBV14
d_call: -
cdr3_nt: TGTGCCAGCAGCCACATAACAGGGAGGGGAGCTTTCTTT
cdr3_aa: CASSHITGRGAFF

j_call: TRBJ1-1
clone_size: -
v_call: TRBV6-4
d_call: -
cdr3_nt: TGTGCCAGCAGTGATCACACGCAGGGTCGGGCCTTGGACACTGAAGCTTTCTTT
cdr3_aa: CASSDHTQGRALDTEAFF

j_call: TRBJ2-7
clone_size: -
v_call: TRBV18
d_call: TRBD2
cdr3_nt: TGTGCCAGCTCAGGGACTAGACTAGCGGGAGGGCCCTACGAGCAGTACTTC
cdr3_aa: CASSGTRLAGGPYEQYF

j_call: TRBJ1-5
clone_size: -
v_call: TRBV18
d_call: -
cdr3_nt: TGTGCCAGCACCTTAGGACAGCCGGGGCAGCCCCAGCATTTT
cdr3_aa: CASTLGQPGQPQHF

j_call: TRBJ1-2
clone_size: -
v_call: TRBV7-2
d_call: TRBD1
cdr3_nt: TGTGCCAGCAGCCGGGACAGGGAACGCTACACCTTC
cdr3_aa: CASSRDRERYTF

j_call: TRBJ2-2
clone_size: many
v_call: TRBV10-1
d_call: TRBD1
cdr3_nt: TGCGCCAGCAGCAACGCCGGGACAGGGACCTTCGGGGAGCTGTTTTTT
cdr3_aa: CASSNAGTGTFGELFF

j_call: TRBJ2-5
clone_size: -
v_call: TRBV5-4
d_call: -
cdr3_nt: TGTGCCAGCAGCTTGGAGTGGGAAGAGACCCAGTACTTC
cdr3_aa: CASSLEWEETQYF

j_call: TRBJ1-1
clone_size: -
v_call: TRBV30
d_call: -
cdr3_nt: TGTGCCTGGAGACCCAGCAGGGGTTCTTCGGGGGACACTGAAGCTTTCTTT
cdr3_aa: CAWRPSRGSSGDTEAFF

j_call: TRBJ1-3
clone_size: few
v_call: TRBV7-9
d_call: -
cdr3_nt: TGTGCCAGCAGCTTAGGCAGCTCGCGAAACACCATATATTTT
cdr3_aa: CASSLGSSRNTIYF

j_call: TRBJ2-3
clone_size: few
v_call: TRBV25-1
d_call: TRBD2
cdr3_nt: TGTGCCAGCAGTGCCGTAGCGGGAGGGACAGATACGCAGTATTTT
cdr3_aa: CASSAVAGGTDTQYF

j_call: TRBJ1-2
clone_size: few
v_call: TRBV2
d_call: -
cdr3_nt: TGTGCCAGCACGCTTGGGCAGACCGCTAACTATGGCTACACCTTC
cdr3_aa: CASTLGQTANYGYTF

j_call: TRBJ1-3
clone_size: -
v_call: TRBV16
d_call: TRBD1
cdr3_nt: TGTGCCAGCAGCCGAGACAGGGCCACAGGAAACACCATATATTTT
cdr3_aa: CASSRDRATGNTIYF

j_call: TRBJ2-7
clone_size: once
v_call: TRBV7-9
d_call: -
cdr3_nt: TGTGCCAGCAGCCCAGCCGGGACAGGGCGTGTGGGACTAGACCACGAGCAGTACTTC
cdr3_aa: CASSPAGTGRVGLDHEQYF

j_call: TRBJ2-1
clone_size: once
v_call: TRBV11-2
d_call: TRBD2
cdr3_nt: TGTGCCAGCAGCTTACGCCTAGCGGGTTCCGAAGTCTACAATGAGCAGTTCTTC
cdr3_aa: CASSLRLAGSEVYNEQFF

j_call: TRBJ2-3
clone_size: -
v_call: TRBV5-4
d_call: -
cdr3_nt: TGTGCCAGCAGCTCTGCCGACACCACAGATACGCAGTATTTT
cdr3_aa: CASSSADTTDTQYF

j_call: TRBJ1-1
clone_size: -
v_call: TRBV18
d_call: TRBD1
cdr3_nt: TGTGCCAGCTCGCAATCAGGGGGCAGTCAGATAGGTGAAGCTTTCTTT
cdr3_aa: CASSQSGGSQIGEAFF

j_call: TRBJ2-5
clone_size: few
v_call: TRBV5-5
d_call: -
cdr3_nt: TGTGCCAGCAGCTTGACTACATTATCTCAAGAGACCCAGTACTTC
cdr3_aa: CASSLTTLSQETQYF

j_call: TRBJ1-1
clone_size: once
v_call: TRBV7-9
d_call: -
cdr3_nt: TGTGCCAGCAGCCAAAACACTGAAGCTTTCTTT
cdr3_aa: CASSQNTEAFF

j_call: TRBJ2-1
clone_size: once
v_call: TRBV7-9
d_call: TRBD2
cdr3_nt: TGTGCCAGCAGCCCCGGACTAGCGCGAAACGAGCAGTTCTTC
cdr3_aa: CASSPGLARNEQFF

j_call: TRBJ1-5
clone_size: -
v_call: TRBV27
d_call: -
cdr3_nt: TGTGCCAGCAAACCTCAGCCAGGGGCTAGCAATCAGCCCCAGCATTTT
cdr3_aa: CASKPQPGASNQPQHF

j_call: TRBJ1-3
clone_size: -
v_call: TRBV5-1
d_call: -
cdr3_nt: TGCGCCAGCAGCGACGATAACCCTGGAAACACCATATATTTT
cdr3_aa: CASSDDNPGNTIYF

j_call: TRBJ2-6
clone_size: -
v_call: TRBV18
d_call: -
cdr3_nt: TGTGCCAGCTCACCCTTCTCTTCCTCTGGGGCCAACGTCCTGACTTTC
cdr3_aa: CASSPFSSSGANVLTF

j_call: TRBJ2-1
clone_size: -
v_call: TRBV5-1
d_call: TRBD2
cdr3_nt: TGCGCCAGTCGGTTGACCGGGACTAGCGGAAATGAGCAGTTCTTC
cdr3_aa: CASRLTGTSGNEQFF

j_call: TRBJ1-2
clone_size: few
v_call: TRBV2
d_call: TRBD1
cdr3_nt: TGTGCCAGCAACGGACAGGGGGCGAGTTATGGCTACACCTTC
cdr3_aa: CASNGQGASYGYTF

j_call: TRBJ2-7
clone_size: -
v_call: TRBV2
d_call: TRBD2
cdr3_nt: TGTGCCAGCAGGGTAACTAGCGGGGCCTACGAGCAGTACTTC
cdr3_aa: CASRVTSGAYEQYF

j_call: TRBJ2-1
clone_size: -
v_call: TRBV5-5
d_call: TRBD2
cdr3_nt: TGTGCCAGCAGCCCGGGACTAGCGGAGTACAATGAGCAGTTCTTC
cdr3_aa: CASSPGLAEYNEQFF

j_call: TRBJ2-7
clone_size: -
v_call: TRBV2
d_call: -
cdr3_nt: TGTGCCAGCAGTAACGGACGAGGGGACTACGAGCAGTACTTC
cdr3_aa: CASSNGRGDYEQYF

j_call: TRBJ2-2
clone_size: few
v_call: TRBV5-1
d_call: TRBD2
cdr3_nt: TGCGCCAGCAGCTTGGACGGGACTAGCGGGACGAACACCGGGGAGCTGTTTTTT
cdr3_aa: CASSLDGTSGTNTGELFF

j_call: TRBJ2-7
clone_size: -
v_call: TRBV5-1
d_call: -
cdr3_nt: TGCGCCAGCAGCCTATTACCGGGACGCAGCTCCTACGAGCAGTACTTC
cdr3_aa: CASSLLPGRSSYEQYF

j_call: TRBJ2-5
clone_size: -
v_call: TRBV5-1
d_call: TRBD2
cdr3_nt: TGCGCCAGCAGCTTGGCTTGGGGGGGATCGGAGACCCAGTACTTC
cdr3_aa: CASSLAWGGSETQYF

j_call: TRBJ2-7
clone_size: -
v_call: TRBV5-5
d_call: -
cdr3_nt: TGTGCCAGCAGCTTGGTGTACGAGCAGTACTTC
cdr3_aa: CASSLVYEQYF

j_call: TRBJ2-5
clone_size: few
v_call: TRBV2
d_call: TRBD1
cdr3_nt: TGTGCCGGCTCCGGGACAGGGGGCGAGACCCAGTACTTC
cdr3_aa: CAGSGTGGETQYF